This is a list of T cell receptor beta chains from one sample in a study of spatial heterogeneity in lung cancer. Via MiXCR, TCRdb re-called the 5' RACE reads, giving one row per CDR3 protein. The sample has 45,000 or so distinct CDR3 sequences, 6% to 9.5% seen once. Sequencing used PBMCs, obtained at surgery. These TCRs come from a female donor with early-stage non-small cell lung cancer. Both conserved end residues are part of each CDR3. A D gene is named only where the DNA matches it firmly. Clone size is stated in some rows and not others, as once, few, many or a class when expanded.

j_call	v_call	d_call	clone_size	cdr3_nt	cdr3_aa
TRBJ2-1	TRBV5-1	-	few	TGCGCCAGCAGCATCCCAGGGAGCTCCTACAATGAGCAGTTCTTC	CASSIPGSSYNEQFF
TRBJ2-5	TRBV3-1	TRBD2	many	TGTGCCAGCAGTACGACCGGGACTAGAACGCGGGAGACCCAGTACTTC	CASSTTGTRTRETQYF
TRBJ2-3	TRBV10-2	-	-	TGCGCCAGCAGTTACCCTAGCGCAGATACGCAGTATTTT	CASSYPSADTQYF
TRBJ1-5	TRBV5-6	-	few	TGTGCCAGCAGCTTGGGGACTGTTCCCAATCAGCCCCAGCATTTT	CASSLGTVPNQPQHF
TRBJ2-1	TRBV4-3	TRBD1	-	TGCGCCAGCAGCCAAGATGTGAGGGGGCTCTCCTACAATGAGCAGTTCTTC	CASSQDVRGLSYNEQFF
TRBJ1-3	TRBV9	-	many	TGTGCCAGCAGCGTAGGTGCGGGGGCCGGAAACACCATATATTTT	CASSVGAGAGNTIYF
TRBJ2-1	TRBV4-3	-	-	TGCGCCAGCAGCCAAGATGGGGGGCCTTACTACAATGAGCAGTTCTTC	CASSQDGGPYYNEQFF
TRBJ2-3	TRBV19	-	many	TGTGCCAGTAGCCGGGGGGCTAGCACAGATACGCAGTATTTT	CASSRGASTDTQYF
TRBJ2-5	TRBV15	-	-	TGTGCCACCAGCAGAGTCCCCCAAGAGACCCAGTACTTC	CATSRVPQETQYF
TRBJ2-5	TRBV5-4	TRBD2	few	TGTGCCAGCAGCTTGTGGGGGGGTTACCAAGAGACCCAGTACTTC	CASSLWGGYQETQYF
TRBJ2-3	TRBV28	TRBD1	few	TGTGCCAGCACCTTGAACAGGGGGCAAGGCACAGATACGCAGTATTTT	CASTLNRGQGTDTQYF
TRBJ2-3	TRBV7-8	TRBD2	many	TGTGCCAGCAGCTTAGCTCAGGGAGGGGCAGATACGCAGTATTTT	CASSLAQGGADTQYF
TRBJ1-2	TRBV27	-	few	TGTGCCAGCAGTTTAAGGGAGAACTATGGCTACACCTTC	CASSLRENYGYTF
TRBJ1-5	TRBV19	TRBD1	many	TGTGCCAGTAGTCTCAACCCCCGGACAGGGCAGCCCCAGCATTTT	CASSLNPRTGQPQHF
TRBJ1-4	TRBV7-2	TRBD1	many	TGTGCCAGCGCCCTGCTAGGGGGGACAGGAAATGAAAAACTGTTTTTT	CASALLGGTGNEKLFF